The 26 T cell receptor beta chains reported below all come from one sample, sequenced in a study of regulatory T cells in long-lasting Graves disease. To make TCR beta libraries, researchers used iRepertoire HTBI primers and Arm-PCR of CDR3 regions. TCRdb independently ran MiXCR on the multiplex PCR reads; one entry per CDR3 protein. The table includes more than 400,000 distinct CDR3 sequences, 15% to 20% detected once. As for time point: newly diagnosed GD, antithyroid drugs for less than 3 months. PBMC-derived RNA was used for the TCR library. The sample was also reused in another study, on T cells in Graves' hyperthyroidism and ophthalmopathy.

This sample comprised peripheral blood mononuclear cells (PBMCs), obtained at new diagnosis, from a patient treated with antithyroid drugs. The source is a man aged 40-50 years with Graves disease.

The J gene is TRBJ2-7, the V gene TRBV16; TRBD1 matches at 7 bases. This CDR3 has 14 residues. From germline, CDR1 is KGHSY and CDR2 FQNENV. The V segment lost 5 bases and the J segment 3 bases; nucleotides outside the gene matches: 7. CDR3 coding DNA: TGTGCCAGCAGCATACCAGGGGGTCACTACGAGCAGTACTTC. It is translated as CASSIPGGHYEQYF. Full variable domain (outside the CDR3, taken from reference TRBV16 and TRBJ2-7): GEEVAQTPKHLVRGEGQKAKLYCAPIKGHSYVFWYQQVLKNEFKFLISFQNENVFDETGMPKERFSAKCLPNSPCSLEIQATKLEDSAVYFCASSIPGGHYEQYFGPGTRLTVT.

This clonotype has at least ten counts. The rearrangement joins TRBV3-1 to TRBJ2-7, with TRBD1 matching over 8 bases. The V and J ends lost 4 bases and 7 bases, in that order; junction bases with no gene match: 12. Germline values: CDR1 LGHDT, CDR2 YNNKEL (reference sequence). CDR3 length: 15 residues. CDR3 in amino acids: CASSPHNWTGKEQYF. CDR3 coding DNA: TGTGCCAGCAGCCCCCACAACTGGACAGGGAAGGAGCAGTACTTC.

This chain connects TRBV20-1 to TRBJ2-3, with 9 bases identical to TRBD1. The length of the CDR3 is 13 residues. Germline CDR1 reads DFQATT; CDR2 reads SNEGSKA (reference sequence). V trimming: 6 bases; J trimming: 4 bases; junction bases outside the gene matches: 5. In DNA, the CDR3 is TGCAGTGCCGAGGACAGGGGCCCAGATACGCAGTATTTT. Encoded protein: CSAEDRGPDTQYF.

The table lists this clonotype with a few counts. The chain uses TRBV12-3 or TRBV12-4 and TRBJ2-7, with a possible D match to TRBD2 (6 bases). V lost 5 bases and J 6 bases, leaving 14 bases between the germline ends. The CDR3 is 13 residues long. CDR3 protein: CASSGTELREQYF. Here the CDR3 DNA reads TGTGCCAGCAGTGGGACTGAACTACGCGAGCAGTACTTC.

As concerns this clonotype: Given a much more abundant clone one base away, this may be a read error. V and J are TRBV15 and TRBJ2-7; D gene uncertain. This CDR3 has 13 residues. The V gene's germline CDR1 is LNHNV and CDR2 YYDKDF (reference sequence). V lost 4 bases and J 8 bases, leaving 15 bases between the germline ends. The CDR3 loop is CATSKDSTYKQYF. The CDR3 DNA reads as TGTGCCACCAGCAAAGACTCGACTTACAAGCAGTACTTC. Supplemented by reference TRBV15 and TRBJ2-7, the full variable domain reads DAMVIQNPRYQVTQFGKPVTLSCSQTLNHNVMYWYQQKSSQAPKLLFHYYDKDFNNEADTPDNFQSRRPNTSFCFLDIRSPGLGDTAMYLCATSKDSTYKQYFGPGTRLTVT.

This clonotype came up many times. The V gene is TRBV3-1, the J gene TRBJ2-7; D call uncertain. Germline V gene lookup returns CDR1 LGHDT and CDR2 YNNKEL (reference sequence). Trimming stripped 1 base from V and 8 bases from J, with 9 bases between. The CDR3 is 12 residues long. The CDR3 DNA sequence: TGTGCCAGCAGCCAAGTCAGTAGGAAGCAGTACTTC. Translation gives CASSQVSRKQYF.

This clonotype was recorded many times. This chain uses TRBV12-3 or TRBV12-4 with TRBJ2-5; 9 positions match TRBD1. J was trimmed by 7 bases and V by 6 bases; bases with no gene match: 6. The length of the CDR3 is 13 residues. CDR3 nucleotides: TGTGCCAGCAGAACACCGGGACAGGGGACCCAGTACTTC. Its translation is CASRTPGQGTQYF.

This clonotype was picked up many times. The chain couples TRBV3-1 to TRBJ2-1, with D perhaps matching TRBD2 (5 bases). Germline CDR1 and CDR2: LGHDT and YNNKEL (reference sequence). The CDR3 consists of 16 residues. The V end was cut by 2 bases, the J end by 13 bases, with 24 bases between. The DNA for the CDR3 is TGTGCCAGCAGCCAACCCCTCGGACTGGAGGTGTCTTTTCAGTTCTTC. This codes for CASSQPLGLEVSFQFF.

This clonotype came up many times. The rearrangement joins TRBV20-1 to TRBJ2-7; D gene ambiguous. Germline-derived CDR1 and CDR2 are DFQATT and SNEGSKA (reference sequence). The CDR3 is made up of 13 amino acids. V lost 2 bases and J 5 bases, leaving 13 bases between the germline ends. The CDR3 nucleotides read TGCAGTGCTAGACAAACCGTAAGGGACGAGCAGTACTTC. Translated: CSARQTVRDEQYF.

Of note for this clonotype: A far larger clone is a single base away, which makes a read error likely. The gene calls are TRBV5-5 and TRBJ2-7, with TRBD1 matching over 9 bases. Germline V lookup: CDR1 SGHKS, CDR2 YYEKEE (reference sequence). J gave up 5 bases and V 9 bases, and 9 bases lay outside the gene matches. The CDR3 runs 13 residues. The DNA of the CDR3 is TGTGCCAACAGTCCCGGGACAGGGAACGAGCAGTACTTC. Its protein is CANSPGTGNEQYF.

The V and J genes are TRBV24-1 and TRBJ2-3; 14 nucleotides match TRBD2. Trimming removed 5 bases from V and 4 bases from J; junction bases left unmatched: 7. Germline loops: CDR1 KGHDR, CDR2 SFDVKD. The length of the CDR3 is 17 residues. CDR3 protein: CATSAAGTSGRPDTQYF. In DNA, the CDR3 is TGTGCCACCAGTGCCGCCGGGACTAGCGGGAGACCAGATACGCAGTATTTT.

With respect to this clonotype: This sequence may be a read error, since a much larger clone differs from it by one base. The chain is built from TRBV7-3 and TRBJ2-5; D possibly corresponds to TRBD2 (6 bases). The CDR3 consists of 14 residues. The ends were cut back, 5 bases at V and 11 bases at J, with 21 bases in the middle. CDR1 and CDR2 from the germline V gene are SGHTA and FQGTGA. Written as DNA, the CDR3 is TGTGCCAGCAGCCGGCATGTGGGCCCGGGGGAGCAGTACTTC. It encodes CASSRHVGPGEQYF.

This clonotype has a count of ten or more. The V call is TRBV20-1, the J call TRBJ2-1; possible D gene TRBD1, 6 bases. CDR1 DFQATT and CDR2 SNEGSKA come from the germline V gene (reference sequence). Trimming took 0 bases from V and 9 from J, leaving 15 bases between them. The CDR3 consists of 14 residues. DNA of the CDR3: TGCAGTGCTAGAGACTCGACAGGTTATGTTGAGCAGTTCTTC. Its protein product is CSARDSTGYVEQFF.

This clonotype was counted ten times or more. The J gene is TRBJ2-1, the V gene TRBV2; either TRBD1 or TRBD2 may supply D (5 bases each). This CDR3 has 13 residues. In germline, CDR1 is SNHLY, CDR2 FYNNEI. V was trimmed by 0 bases and J by 14 bases, leaving 14 bases between them. CDR3 residues: CASSEALVGGKFF. The CDR3, as DNA: TGTGCCAGCAGTGAAGCTTTGGTTGGGGGAAAGTTCTTC.

This clonotype was seen repeatedly, ten times or more. The chain is built from TRBV2 and TRBJ2-3; D call uncertain. Germline V lookup: CDR1 SNHLY, CDR2 FYNNEI. The V end lost 2 bases, the J end lost 6 bases, and 9 bases lay between the germline ends. This CDR3 has 13 residues. The CDR3 DNA reads as TGTGCCAGCAGTGAACGGTTTCCGGATACGCAGTATTTT. It translates to CASSERFPDTQYF.

CDR3 protein: CASSLAGGASTGQRTNEKLFF. DNA for the CDR3: TGCGCCAGCAGCTTGGCAGGGGGCGCGTCCACCGGGCAGAGGACTAATGAAAAACTGTTTTTT. The V gene is TRBV5-1, the J gene TRBJ1-4; 8 nucleotides align to TRBD1. From germline, CDR1 is SGHRS and CDR2 YFSETQ. The CDR3 has 21 amino acids. Trimming cost V 0 bases and J 2 bases; bases outside gene matches: 18. Full variable domain (rest looked up from reference TRBV5-1 and TRBJ1-4): KAGVTQTPRYLIKTRGQQVTLSCSPISGHRSVSWYQQTPGQGLQFLFEYFSETQRNKGNFPGRFSGRQFSNSRSEMNVSTLELGDSALYLCASSLAGGASTGQRTNEKLFFGSGTQLSVL.

Many counts were recorded for this clonotype. The chain combines TRBV2 with TRBJ2-3; tentative D call: TRBD1 (6 bases). The assigned J gene may be wrong: the sequence end matches TRBJ2-5 better. The germline CDR1 and CDR2 sequences are SNHLY and FYNNEI. The CDR3 is 15 amino acids. This CDR3 reads CASSARTALGQTQYF. DNA for the CDR3: TGTGCCAGCAGTGCCCGGACAGCTCTTGGGCAGACCCAGTACTTC.

Ten or more counts support this clonotype. V is TRBV2 and J is TRBJ2-7; 7 bases are a match to TRBD1. Per germline, CDR1 SNHLY and CDR2 FYNNEI. After removal of 1 base from V and 9 bases from J, the junction contained 6 bases not matched to a gene. The CDR3 extends over 13 amino acids. The CDR3 nucleotides are TGTGCCAGCAGTGAAGGACAGGGTTTTGGGCAGTACTTC. Its translation is CASSEGQGFGQYF.

This clonotype was observed many times. V gene TRBV5-8 combines with J gene TRBJ2-7, with D unresolved. CDR3 length: 15 residues. Trimming cost V 0 bases and J 6 bases, with 16 bases left between them. Germline values: CDR1 SGHTS, CDR2 YDEGEE. The CDR3 loop reads CASSLGWFPEVEQYF. CDR3 nucleotides: TGTGCCAGCAGCTTGGGCTGGTTCCCCGAGGTCGAGCAGTACTTC.

A few counts support this clonotype. The J gene is TRBJ2-1, the V gene TRBV20-1; TRBD2 matches 10 bases. J gave up 4 bases and V 5 bases, and 5 bases lay outside the gene matches. CDR1 is DFQATT, CDR2 SNEGSKA, per germline (reference sequence). The CDR3 contains 14 residues. The CDR3 is CSAELAGGYNEQFF. The CDR3 DNA sequence: TGCAGTGCTGAATTAGCGGGAGGTTACAATGAGCAGTTCTTC.

The genes are TRBV29-1 and TRBJ2-7, with D maybe TRBD1 (6 bases). This CDR3 is built from 12 residues. Deletions cut 4 bases from V and 1 base from J, with 8 bases between. Germline CDR1 is SQVTM and CDR2 is ANQGSEA. CDR3 DNA sequence: TGCAGCGTTGTAACAGGGTCCTACGAGCAGTACTTC. Translation: CSVVTGSYEQYF.

This clonotype appeared many times. The rearrangement uses TRBV20-1 and TRBJ2-7; possible D gene TRBD1, 6 bases. Germline V gene data show CDR1 as DFQATT and CDR2 as SNEGSKA (reference sequence). CDR3 length equals 14 residues. V was shortened by 0 bases and J by 5 bases, with 14 bases between the two germline ends. DNA of the CDR3: TGCAGTGCTAGAGATGGCAGGGGATTCCACGAGCAGTACTTC. This sequence encodes CSARDGRGFHEQYF.

The V and J genes are TRBV9 and TRBJ2-7, with 12 bases identical to TRBD1. J was trimmed by 5 bases and V by 3 bases; bases with no gene match: 6. The CDR3 sequence is 15 residues long. From germline, CDR1 is SGDLS and CDR2 YYNGEE. For the CDR3, the DNA is TGTGCCAGCAGCGAGGGGGACAGGGGGCCCCACGAGCAGTACTTC. Protein sequence: CASSEGDRGPHEQYF.

This clonotype occurred a few times. V and J are TRBV5-1 and TRBJ2-7; TRBD1 matches 10 bases. J lost 1 base, V lost 4 bases, and 17 bases had no gene match. Germline V CDR1 and CDR2: SGHRS, YFSETQ. This CDR3 contains 19 residues. CDR3 in DNA: TGCGCCAGCAGCCGAAAGACAGGGGGCGGACTAGATAATTCCTACGAGCAGTACTTC. Protein product: CASSRKTGGGLDNSYEQYF.

This clonotype was counted many times. The rearrangement uses TRBV20-1 and TRBJ2-7; D gene uncertain. The CDR3 length is 14 residues. V lost 3 bases and J 0 bases, leaving 12 bases between the germline ends. The V gene's germline CDR1 is DFQATT and CDR2 SNEGSKA (reference sequence). The CDR3 bases are TGCAGTGCTAGGACCGGAGTTAGCTCCTACGAGCAGTACTTC. Translated: CSARTGVSSYEQYF.

As regards this clonotype: This may be a read error: a much more frequent sequence differs by one nucleotide. The chain links TRBV12-3 or TRBV12-4 to TRBJ2-5; 10 nucleotides align to TRBD2. The CDR3 has 16 amino acids. Germline trimming cut 3 bases from V and 11 bases from J; bases unmatched to any gene: 15. CDR3 in DNA: TGTGCCAGCAGTTTTCCCCCGGGACTAGCGATGAATGAGCAGTACTTC. As protein: CASSFPPGLAMNEQYF.